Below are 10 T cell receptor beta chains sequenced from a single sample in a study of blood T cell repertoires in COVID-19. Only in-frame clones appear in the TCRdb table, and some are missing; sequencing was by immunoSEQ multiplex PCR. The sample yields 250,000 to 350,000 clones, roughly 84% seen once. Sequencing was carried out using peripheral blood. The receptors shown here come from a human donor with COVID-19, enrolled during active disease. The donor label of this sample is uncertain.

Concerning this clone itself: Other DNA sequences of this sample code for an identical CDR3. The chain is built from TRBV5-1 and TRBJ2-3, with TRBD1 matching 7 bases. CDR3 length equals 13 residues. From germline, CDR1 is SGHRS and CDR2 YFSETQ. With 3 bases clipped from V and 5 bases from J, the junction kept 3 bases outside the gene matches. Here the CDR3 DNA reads TGCGCCAGCAGCTCAACAGGGGTAGATACGCAGTATTTT. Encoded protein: CASSSTGVDTQYF.

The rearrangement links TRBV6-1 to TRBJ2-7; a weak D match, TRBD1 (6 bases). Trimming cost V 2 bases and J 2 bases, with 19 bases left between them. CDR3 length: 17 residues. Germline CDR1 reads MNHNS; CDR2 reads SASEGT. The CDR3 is CASSEFQHRVGPYEQYF. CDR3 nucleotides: TGTGCCAGCAGTGAATTTCAACACAGGGTCGGGCCCTACGAGCAGTACTTC.

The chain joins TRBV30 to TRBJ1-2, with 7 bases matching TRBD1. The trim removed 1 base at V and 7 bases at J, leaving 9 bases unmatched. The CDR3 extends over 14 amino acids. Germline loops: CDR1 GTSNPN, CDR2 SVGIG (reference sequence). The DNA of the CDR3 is TGTGCCTGGAGTGGGGCCTACAGGGGCGGTGGCTACACCTTC. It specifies CAWSGAYRGGGYTF.

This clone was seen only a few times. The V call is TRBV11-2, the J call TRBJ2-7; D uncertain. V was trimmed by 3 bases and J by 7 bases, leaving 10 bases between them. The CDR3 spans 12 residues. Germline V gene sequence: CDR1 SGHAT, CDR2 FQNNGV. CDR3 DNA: TGTGCCAGCAGCTTCGACCAGAGGGAGCAGTACTTC. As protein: CASSFDQREQYF.

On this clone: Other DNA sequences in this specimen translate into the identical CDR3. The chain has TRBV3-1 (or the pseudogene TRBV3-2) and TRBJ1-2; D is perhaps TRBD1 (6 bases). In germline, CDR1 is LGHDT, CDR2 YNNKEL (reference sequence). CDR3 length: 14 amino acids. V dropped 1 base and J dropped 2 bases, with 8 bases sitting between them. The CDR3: CASSQGGGNYGYTF. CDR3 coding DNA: TGTGCCAGCAGCCAAGGGGGGGGCAACTATGGCTACACCTTC.

CDR3 amino acids: CASSSQGGLADEQFF. CDR3 coding DNA: TGCGCCAGCAGCTCACAAGGGGGACTAGCGGATGAGCAGTTCTTC. The chain employs TRBV5-1 and TRBJ2-1; 11 nucleotides match TRBD2. This CDR3 region has 15 residues. V lost 3 bases to trimming and J lost 8 bases; unmatched junction nucleotides: 7. The V gene's germline CDR1 is SGHRS and CDR2 YFSETQ.

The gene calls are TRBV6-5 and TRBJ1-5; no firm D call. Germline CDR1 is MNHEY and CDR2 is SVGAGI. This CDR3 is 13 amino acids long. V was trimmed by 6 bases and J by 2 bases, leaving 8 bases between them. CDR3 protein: CASRLGGNQPQHF. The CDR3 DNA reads TGTGCCAGCAGATTGGGCGGCAATCAGCCCCAGCATTTT.

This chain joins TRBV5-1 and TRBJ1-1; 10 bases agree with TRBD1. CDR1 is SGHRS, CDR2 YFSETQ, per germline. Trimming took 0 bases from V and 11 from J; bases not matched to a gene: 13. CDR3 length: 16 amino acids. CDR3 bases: TGCGCCAGCAGCTTGGGGGTCCGAGGGACAGGGGATCCCGCTTTCTTT. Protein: CASSLGVRGTGDPAFF.

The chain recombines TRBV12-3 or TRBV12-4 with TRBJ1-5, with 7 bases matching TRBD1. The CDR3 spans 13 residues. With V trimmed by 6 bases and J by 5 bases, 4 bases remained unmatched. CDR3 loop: CASRAQGDQPQHF. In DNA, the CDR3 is TGTGCCAGCAGGGCCCAGGGGGATCAGCCCCAGCATTTT.

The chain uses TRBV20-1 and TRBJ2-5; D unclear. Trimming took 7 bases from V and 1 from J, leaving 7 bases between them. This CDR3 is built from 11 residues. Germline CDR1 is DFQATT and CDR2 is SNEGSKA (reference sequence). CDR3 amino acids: CSGVAQETQYF. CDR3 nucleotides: TGCAGTGGAGTAGCCCAAGAGACCCAGTACTTC.